This is a list of T cell receptor beta chains from one sample in a study of response to subunit inactivated influenza vaccine. MiXCR, applied by TCRdb to the RT-PCR reads, yields one record per CDR3 protein. The table has 650,000 or so distinct CDR3 sequences, around 15% seen once. The sequenced sample was PBMCs from blood, obtained 14 to 15 days before vaccination. The source is a man in his forties or fifties who received an inactivated influenza vaccine. The conserved cysteine and the conserved F or W are not part of the CDR3 here. Clone size is given for some rows only: seen once, a few or many times, or a class if the clone is expanded.

CDR3aa: AWSQASTGELF
j_gene: TRBJ2-2
v_gene: TRBV30
abundance: few

CDR3aa: ASKRGVTGELF
j_gene: TRBJ2-2
v_gene: TRBV3-1
abundance: NA

CDR3aa: SEREWGQGNEQF
j_gene: TRBJ2-1
v_gene: TRBV20-1
abundance: NA

CDR3aa: SAPYLDGMTQY
j_gene: TRBJ2-5
v_gene: TRBV20-1
abundance: many

CDR3aa: ASSLLSGGANYGYT
j_gene: TRBJ1-2
v_gene: TRBV28
abundance: many

CDR3aa: ASSYSGSGGIEQF
j_gene: TRBJ2-1
v_gene: TRBV6-2/TRBV6-3
abundance: many

CDR3aa: ASNLSGVSSYEQY
j_gene: TRBJ2-7
v_gene: TRBV28
abundance: NA

CDR3aa: ASSQDLGRRNQPQH
j_gene: TRBJ1-5
v_gene: TRBV4-2
abundance: few

CDR3aa: ASSFLPGGAQETQY
j_gene: TRBJ2-5
v_gene: TRBV7-2
abundance: few

CDR3aa: ASSPRTSDYNEQF
j_gene: TRBJ2-1
v_gene: TRBV7-3
abundance: NA

CDR3aa: SARTSGSVLSEQS
j_gene: TRBJ2-1
v_gene: TRBV20-1
abundance: once

CDR3aa: ASSDRANYGYT
j_gene: TRBJ1-2
v_gene: TRBV6-2/TRBV6-3
abundance: few

CDR3aa: ASSLDFGLGGYT
j_gene: TRBJ1-2
v_gene: TRBV5-1
abundance: many

CDR3aa: ASGAWYQETQY
j_gene: TRBJ2-5
v_gene: TRBV7-9
abundance: many

CDR3aa: ASSRPGAGRANYGYT
j_gene: TRBJ1-2
v_gene: TRBV5-1
abundance: few

CDR3aa: ASSKVSSGRGSTDTQY
j_gene: TRBJ2-3
v_gene: TRBV4-2
abundance: many

CDR3aa: ASSYRRDGTDTQY
j_gene: TRBJ2-3
v_gene: TRBV7-9
abundance: few

CDR3aa: ASSHLGSQYEQY
j_gene: TRBJ2-7
v_gene: TRBV12-3/TRBV12-4
abundance: NA

CDR3aa: ASSADRRGGETQY
j_gene: TRBJ2-5
v_gene: TRBV9
abundance: few

CDR3aa: ASSTETISYEQY
j_gene: TRBJ2-7
v_gene: TRBV6-5
abundance: NA

CDR3aa: ATSTGTSGSSDTQY
j_gene: TRBJ2-3
v_gene: TRBV15
abundance: NA

CDR3aa: ASSEQGRTNEKLF
j_gene: TRBJ1-4
v_gene: TRBV25-1
abundance: NA

CDR3aa: ASRAAGASLDTQY
j_gene: TRBJ2-3
v_gene: TRBV12-3/TRBV12-4
abundance: many

CDR3aa: SAYSSKGQAGDTQY
j_gene: TRBJ2-3
v_gene: TRBV20-1
abundance: few

CDR3aa: ASSPAPGQGAHTGELF
j_gene: TRBJ2-2
v_gene: TRBV5-1
abundance: NA

CDR3aa: ASSLRDVKTEAF
j_gene: TRBJ1-1
v_gene: TRBV7-6
abundance: few

CDR3aa: ASSPILGTNYGYT
j_gene: TRBJ1-2
v_gene: TRBV18
abundance: NA

CDR3aa: ASSSVSGQPQH
j_gene: TRBJ1-5
v_gene: TRBV6-6
abundance: few

CDR3aa: ASSPTEIYGYA
j_gene: TRBJ1-2
v_gene: TRBV6-2/TRBV6-3
abundance: once

CDR3aa: ASSLEGSSSYEQY
j_gene: TRBJ2-7
v_gene: TRBV11-2
abundance: NA

CDR3aa: ASSLSRVTDTQY
j_gene: TRBJ2-3
v_gene: TRBV28
abundance: NA

CDR3aa: ASSFRLAALNEQF
j_gene: TRBJ2-1
v_gene: TRBV12-3/TRBV12-4
abundance: few

CDR3aa: ASSVPSGELPDTQY
j_gene: TRBJ2-3
v_gene: TRBV9
abundance: NA

CDR3aa: ATSRSSGSSYEQY
j_gene: TRBJ2-7
v_gene: TRBV15
abundance: NA

CDR3aa: ASSWTGTELLEQY
j_gene: TRBJ2-7
v_gene: TRBV5-5
abundance: few

CDR3aa: ASKVAGGSGANVLT
j_gene: TRBJ2-6
v_gene: TRBV6-2/TRBV6-3
abundance: NA

CDR3aa: ASNQSWRETQY
j_gene: TRBJ2-5
v_gene: TRBV6-2/TRBV6-3
abundance: few

CDR3aa: ASSYSNLAGVEQF
j_gene: TRBJ2-1
v_gene: TRBV6-5
abundance: NA

CDR3aa: ASSRDRFELYEQY
j_gene: TRBJ2-7
v_gene: TRBV7-8
abundance: few

CDR3aa: ASSFPSLWGEHGYT
j_gene: TRBJ1-2
v_gene: TRBV28
abundance: few

CDR3aa: ASSLMTGGDETQY
j_gene: TRBJ2-5
v_gene: TRBV5-1
abundance: NA

CDR3aa: ASSPPAERFGYT
j_gene: TRBJ1-2
v_gene: TRBV12-3/TRBV12-4
abundance: few

CDR3aa: ASSLGLARSSYNEQF
j_gene: TRBJ2-1
v_gene: TRBV18
abundance: few

CDR3aa: ASSWGMNTEAF
j_gene: TRBJ1-1
v_gene: TRBV4-3
abundance: many

CDR3aa: ASSEAAAAGALYNEQF
j_gene: TRBJ2-1
v_gene: TRBV2
abundance: NA

CDR3aa: ASSPSSEYEQY
j_gene: TRBJ2-7
v_gene: TRBV12-3/TRBV12-4
abundance: many

CDR3aa: KGTSGSLDTQY
j_gene: TRBJ2-3
v_gene: TRBV20-1
abundance: few

CDR3aa: ASSVTSGPSYEQY
j_gene: TRBJ2-7
v_gene: TRBV11-3
abundance: NA

CDR3aa: ASSGEAQY
j_gene: TRBJ2-3
v_gene: TRBV7-9
abundance: NA

CDR3aa: ASSSAGLAGPYNEQF
j_gene: TRBJ2-1
v_gene: TRBV28
abundance: few

CDR3aa: ASSPTRATATIY
j_gene: TRBJ1-3
v_gene: TRBV7-9
abundance: few

CDR3aa: ASRAGTGNYGYT
j_gene: TRBJ1-2
v_gene: TRBV5-1
abundance: NA

CDR3aa: ASSLMDTSGGAFYEQY
j_gene: TRBJ2-7
v_gene: TRBV18
abundance: few

CDR3aa: ASSVGGTGELF
j_gene: TRBJ2-2
v_gene: TRBV9
abundance: many

CDR3aa: ASSFIQGQYGYT
j_gene: TRBJ1-2
v_gene: TRBV5-5
abundance: NA

CDR3aa: SATGTGGSQETQY
j_gene: TRBJ2-5
v_gene: TRBV20-1
abundance: few

CDR3aa: ATSRGGQTDTQY
j_gene: TRBJ2-3
v_gene: TRBV15
abundance: few

CDR3aa: ASSPHPGTTRIAKNIQY
j_gene: TRBJ2-4
v_gene: TRBV11-2
abundance: few

CDR3aa: SARTTGRHTGELF
j_gene: TRBJ2-2
v_gene: TRBV20-1
abundance: NA